This record looks at one T cell receptor beta chain sequence and its context. The record originates from a study of blood T cell repertoires in COVID-19. Study summary: The samples span acute and convalescent COVID-19 from the United States, Italy and Spain. T cells, B-cell-depleted T cells, or PBMCs supplied cDNA or gDNA.

Authors' processing steps: Amplification of reference gene primers was used by the study to estimate nucleated cell counts. Sequencing used immunoSEQ multiplex PCR; TCRdb keeps in-frame clones, though not all of them. The D gene and trimming were derived from the DNA, and the V and J assignments and clone size from that table. The table shows about 160,000 clones, with about 86% occurring only once. The sequence was collected from a man aged 50-60 years with active or convalescent COVID-19. The source material was peripheral blood.

The CDR3, as DNA: TGCGCCAGCAGCCAAGAGAGGTCGGGCAGGTCGGGATATGGCTACACCTTC. Translation gives CASSQERSGRSGYGYTF. V usage is TRBV4-3 and J usage is TRBJ1-2; D uncertain. V lost 0 bases to trimming and J lost 5 bases, with 19 bases between them. This CDR3 comprises 17 residues. Germline lookup yields CDR1 LGHNA and CDR2 YSLEER.